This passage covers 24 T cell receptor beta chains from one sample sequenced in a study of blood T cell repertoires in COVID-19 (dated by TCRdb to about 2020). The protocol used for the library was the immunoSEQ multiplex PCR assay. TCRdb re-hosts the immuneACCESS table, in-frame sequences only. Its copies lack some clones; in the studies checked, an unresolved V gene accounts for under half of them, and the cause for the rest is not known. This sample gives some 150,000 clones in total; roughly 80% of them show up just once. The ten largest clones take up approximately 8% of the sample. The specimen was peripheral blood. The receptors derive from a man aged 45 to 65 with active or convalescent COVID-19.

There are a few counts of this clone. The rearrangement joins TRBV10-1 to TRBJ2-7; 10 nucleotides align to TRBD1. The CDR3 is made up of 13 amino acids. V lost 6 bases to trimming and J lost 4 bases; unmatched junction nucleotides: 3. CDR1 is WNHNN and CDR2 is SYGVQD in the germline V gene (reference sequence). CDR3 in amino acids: CASSRDRGYEQYF. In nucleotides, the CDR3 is TGCGCCAGCAGCCGGGACAGGGGTTACGAGCAGTACTTC.

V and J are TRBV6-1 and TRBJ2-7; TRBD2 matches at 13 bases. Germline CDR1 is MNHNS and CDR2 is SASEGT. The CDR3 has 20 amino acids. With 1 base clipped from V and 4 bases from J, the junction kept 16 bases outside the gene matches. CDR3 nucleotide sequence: TGTGCCAGCAGTGAAGAGGTTCCCCCCTTACTAGCGGGAGGGCGGTACGAGCAGTACTTC. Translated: CASSEEVPPLLAGGRYEQYF.

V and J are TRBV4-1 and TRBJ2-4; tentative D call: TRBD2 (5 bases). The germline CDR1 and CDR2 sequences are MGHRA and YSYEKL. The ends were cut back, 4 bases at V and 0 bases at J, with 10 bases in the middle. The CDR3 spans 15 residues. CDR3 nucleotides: TGCGCCAGCAGCCCCAGCGGCTTAGCCAAAAACATTCAGTACTTC. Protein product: CASSPSGLAKNIQYF.

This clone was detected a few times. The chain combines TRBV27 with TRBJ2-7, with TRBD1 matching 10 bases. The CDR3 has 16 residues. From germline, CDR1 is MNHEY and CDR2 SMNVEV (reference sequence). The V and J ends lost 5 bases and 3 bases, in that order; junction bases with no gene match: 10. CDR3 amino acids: CASSPLLGQGGYEQYF. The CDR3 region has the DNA TGTGCCAGCAGTCCCCTATTAGGACAGGGGGGCTACGAGCAGTACTTC.

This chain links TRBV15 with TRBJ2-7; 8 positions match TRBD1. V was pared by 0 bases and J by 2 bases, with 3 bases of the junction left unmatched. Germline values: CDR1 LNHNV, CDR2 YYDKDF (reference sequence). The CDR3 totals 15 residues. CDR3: CATSRDRTGTYEQYF. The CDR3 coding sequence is TGTGCCACCAGCAGAGACAGGACAGGGACCTACGAGCAGTACTTC.

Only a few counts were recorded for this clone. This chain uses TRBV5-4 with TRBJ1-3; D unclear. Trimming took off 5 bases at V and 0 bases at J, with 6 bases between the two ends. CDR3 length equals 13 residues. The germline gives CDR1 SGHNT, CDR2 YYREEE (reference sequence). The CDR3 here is CASSPGSGNTIYF. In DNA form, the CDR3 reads TGTGCCAGCAGTCCAGGCTCTGGAAACACCATATATTTT.

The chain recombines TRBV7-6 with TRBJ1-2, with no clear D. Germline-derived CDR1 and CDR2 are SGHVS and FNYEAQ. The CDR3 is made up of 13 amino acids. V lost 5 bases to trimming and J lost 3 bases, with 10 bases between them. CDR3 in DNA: TGTGCCAGCAGCCCAGTTTTGGACTATGGCTACACCTTC. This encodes CASSPVLDYGYTF. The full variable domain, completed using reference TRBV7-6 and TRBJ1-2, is GAGVSQSPRYKVTKRGQDVALRCDPISGHVSLYWYRQALGQGPEFLTYFNYEAQQDKSGLPNDRFSAERPEGSISTLTIQRTEQRDSAMYRCASSPVLDYGYTFGSGTRLTVV.

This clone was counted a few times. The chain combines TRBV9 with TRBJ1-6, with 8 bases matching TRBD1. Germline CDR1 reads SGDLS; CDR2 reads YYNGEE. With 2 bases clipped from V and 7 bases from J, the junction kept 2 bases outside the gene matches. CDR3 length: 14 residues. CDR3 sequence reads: CASSVRGQNSPLHF. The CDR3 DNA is TGTGCCAGCAGCGTCAGGGGGCAGAATTCACCCCTCCACTTT.

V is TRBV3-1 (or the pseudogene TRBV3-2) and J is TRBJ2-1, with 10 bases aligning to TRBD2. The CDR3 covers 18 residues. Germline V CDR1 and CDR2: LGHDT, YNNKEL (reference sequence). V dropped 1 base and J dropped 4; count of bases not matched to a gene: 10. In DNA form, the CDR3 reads TGTGCCAGCAGCCAAGTCGCCTTACTAGCGGGAAAATACAATGAGCAGTTCTTC. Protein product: CASSQVALLAGKYNEQFF.

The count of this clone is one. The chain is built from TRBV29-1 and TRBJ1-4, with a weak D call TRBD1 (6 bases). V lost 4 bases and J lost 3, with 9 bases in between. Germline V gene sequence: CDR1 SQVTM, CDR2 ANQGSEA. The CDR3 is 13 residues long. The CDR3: CSVGGQSNEKLFF. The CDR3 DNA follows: TGCAGCGTTGGTGGACAGTCTAATGAAAAACTGTTTTTT.

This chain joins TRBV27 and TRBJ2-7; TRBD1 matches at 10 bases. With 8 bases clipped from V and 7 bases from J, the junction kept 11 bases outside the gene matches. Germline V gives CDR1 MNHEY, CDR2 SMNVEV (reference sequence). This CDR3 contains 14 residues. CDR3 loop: CASLDRGRGWEQYF. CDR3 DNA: TGTGCCAGCCTCGACAGGGGGCGAGGTTGGGAGCAGTACTTC.

The DNA of the CDR3 is TGCGCCAGCAGCTTGGTATCGGGCAGGGGAGGGACTGAAGCTTTCTTT. Encoded protein: CASSLVSGRGGTEAFF. The chain joins TRBV5-1 to TRBJ1-1; D might be TRBD1 (6 bases). CDR3 length: 16 amino acids. CDR1 and CDR2 (germline): SGHRS, YFSETQ. Trimming shortened V by 0 bases and J by 5 bases, and 17 bases separated the two germline ends. The full variable domain, with the rest looked up from reference TRBV5-1 and TRBJ1-1, is KAGVTQTPRYLIKTRGQQVTLSCSPISGHRSVSWYQQTPGQGLQFLFEYFSETQRNKGNFPGRFSGRQFSNSRSEMNVSTLELGDSALYLCASSLVSGRGGTEAFFGQGTRLTVV.

DNA of the CDR3: TGTGCCAGCAGCCTCCGGGGACAGGCAGTTAACGAGCAGTACTTC. This sequence encodes CASSLRGQAVNEQYF. The chain joins TRBV9 to TRBJ2-7, with 8 bases fitting TRBD1. This CDR3 comprises 15 residues. Germline V lookup: CDR1 SGDLS, CDR2 YYNGEE. Unmatched junction bases numbered 11, after V lost 4 bases and J lost 5 bases.

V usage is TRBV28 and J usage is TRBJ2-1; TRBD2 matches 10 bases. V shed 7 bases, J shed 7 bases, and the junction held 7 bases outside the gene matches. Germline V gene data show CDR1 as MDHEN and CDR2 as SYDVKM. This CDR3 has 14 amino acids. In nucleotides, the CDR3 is TGTGCCAGCATAAGCGGGAGGGCCGGTAATGAGCAGTTCTTC. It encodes CASISGRAGNEQFF.

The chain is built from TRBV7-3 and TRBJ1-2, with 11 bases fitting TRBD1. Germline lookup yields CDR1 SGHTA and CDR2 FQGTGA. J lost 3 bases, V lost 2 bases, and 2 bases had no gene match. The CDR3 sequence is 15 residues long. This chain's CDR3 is CASSLWDRGDYGYTF. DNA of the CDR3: TGTGCCAGCAGCTTATGGGACAGGGGGGACTATGGCTACACCTTC.

The CDR3 coding sequence is TGCGCCAGCAGCGTAGGGGACAGGGGGCAAGAGACCCAGTACTTC. Encoded protein: CASSVGDRGQETQYF. The genes are TRBV5-1 and TRBJ2-5; the match to TRBD1 covers 11 bases. This CDR3 is 15 amino acids long. Per germline, CDR1 SGHRS and CDR2 YFSETQ. V shed 4 bases, J shed 2 bases, and the junction held 4 bases outside the gene matches.

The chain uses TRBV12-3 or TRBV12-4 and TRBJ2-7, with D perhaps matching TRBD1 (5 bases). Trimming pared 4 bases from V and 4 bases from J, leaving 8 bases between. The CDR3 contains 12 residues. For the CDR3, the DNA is TGTGCCAGCAGTTCGGACACTTACGAGCAGTACTTC. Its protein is CASSSDTYEQYF.

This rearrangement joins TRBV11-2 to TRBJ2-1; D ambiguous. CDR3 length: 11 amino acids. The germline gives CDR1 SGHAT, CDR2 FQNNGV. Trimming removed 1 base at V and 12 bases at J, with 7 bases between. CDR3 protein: CASSLGSTQFF. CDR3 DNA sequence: TGTGCCAGCAGCTTAGGTAGCACGCAGTTCTTC.

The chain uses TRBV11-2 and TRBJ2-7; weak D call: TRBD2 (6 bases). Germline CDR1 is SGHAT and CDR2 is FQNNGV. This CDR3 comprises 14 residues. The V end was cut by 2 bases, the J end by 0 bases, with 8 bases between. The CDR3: CASSLSGGSYEQYF. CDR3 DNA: TGTGCCAGCAGCTTATCCGGGGGCTCCTACGAGCAGTACTTC.

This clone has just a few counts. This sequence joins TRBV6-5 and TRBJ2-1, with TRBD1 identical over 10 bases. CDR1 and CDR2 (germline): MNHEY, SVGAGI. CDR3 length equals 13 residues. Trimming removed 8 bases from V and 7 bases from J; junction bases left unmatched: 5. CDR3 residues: CASGDRGRNEQFF. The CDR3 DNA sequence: TGTGCCAGCGGGGACAGGGGAAGGAATGAGCAGTTCTTC.

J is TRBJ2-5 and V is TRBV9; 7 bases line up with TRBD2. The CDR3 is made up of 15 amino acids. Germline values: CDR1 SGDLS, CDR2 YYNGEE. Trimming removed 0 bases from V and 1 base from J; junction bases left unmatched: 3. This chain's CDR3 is CASSVEGGVQETQYF. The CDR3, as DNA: TGTGCCAGCAGCGTAGAGGGAGGGGTCCAAGAGACCCAGTACTTC.

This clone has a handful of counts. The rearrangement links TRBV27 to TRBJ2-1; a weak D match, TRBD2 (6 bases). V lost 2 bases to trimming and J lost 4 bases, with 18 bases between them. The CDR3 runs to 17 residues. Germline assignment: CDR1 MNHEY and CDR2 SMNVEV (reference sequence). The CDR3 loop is CASSLVGGGPLYNEQFF. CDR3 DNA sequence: TGTGCCAGCAGTTTAGTGGGAGGCGGGCCCTTATACAATGAGCAGTTCTTC.

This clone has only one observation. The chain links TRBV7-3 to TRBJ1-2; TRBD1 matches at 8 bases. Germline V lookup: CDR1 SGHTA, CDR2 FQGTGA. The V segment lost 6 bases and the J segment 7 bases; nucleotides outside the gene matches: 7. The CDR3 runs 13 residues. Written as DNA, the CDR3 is TGTGCCAGCAGTTCTCAGGGGGCGCTTGGCTACACCTTC. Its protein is CASSSQGALGYTF.

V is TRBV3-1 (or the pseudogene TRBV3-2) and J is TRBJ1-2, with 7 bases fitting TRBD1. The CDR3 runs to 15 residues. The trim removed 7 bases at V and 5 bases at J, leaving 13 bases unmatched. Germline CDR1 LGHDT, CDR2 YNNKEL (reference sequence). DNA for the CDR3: TGTGCCAGCACTACAGAGGGGGCGTCTCATTATGGCTACACCTTC. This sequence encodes CASTTEGASHYGYTF.